The clone carrying this TCR beta chain was counted once. At one boundary the junction diverges from the germline segment, which might be a read error. This entry belongs to a study of blood T cells in healthy people across ages. Across the study: Per every two T cells, about one barcoded beta molecule was captured by template switching.

Isolating PBMCs gave at least 6 million of these cells per sample. CDR1 LGHNA and CDR2 YSLEER come from the germline V gene. The CDR3 loop spans 17 amino acids. Together with a sample-barcoded 5' primer, a J-beta primer mix was included in a second PCR lasting about 7 to 11 cycles. Via MiXCR, TCRdb re-called the 5' RACE reads, giving one row per CDR3 protein. The data show just under 900,000 distinct CDR3 sequences, with more than 25% seen just once and around a sixth held by the top ten. This chain connects TRBV4-3 to TRBJ2-6; 8 bases are a match to TRBD1. The receptor was derived from a woman of 80 years or more in good health. Sequencing was performed on blood. CDR3: CASGQDTRGLGANVLTF. In DNA form, the CDR3 reads TGCGCCAGCGGCCAGGATACCAGGGGGCTAGGGGCCAACGTCCTGACTTTC.